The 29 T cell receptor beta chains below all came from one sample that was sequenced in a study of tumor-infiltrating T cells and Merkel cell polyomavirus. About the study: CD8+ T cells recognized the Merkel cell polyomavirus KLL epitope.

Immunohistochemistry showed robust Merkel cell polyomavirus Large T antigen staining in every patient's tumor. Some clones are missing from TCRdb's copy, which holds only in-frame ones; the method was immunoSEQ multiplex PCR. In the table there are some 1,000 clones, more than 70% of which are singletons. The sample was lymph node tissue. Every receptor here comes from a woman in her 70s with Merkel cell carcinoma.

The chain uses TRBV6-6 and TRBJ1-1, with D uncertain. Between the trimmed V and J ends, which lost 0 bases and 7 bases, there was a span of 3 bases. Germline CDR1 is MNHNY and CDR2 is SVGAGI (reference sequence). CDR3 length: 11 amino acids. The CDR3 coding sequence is TGTGCCAGCAGTTACTCCTGTGAAGCTTTCTTT. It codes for CASSYSCEAFF.

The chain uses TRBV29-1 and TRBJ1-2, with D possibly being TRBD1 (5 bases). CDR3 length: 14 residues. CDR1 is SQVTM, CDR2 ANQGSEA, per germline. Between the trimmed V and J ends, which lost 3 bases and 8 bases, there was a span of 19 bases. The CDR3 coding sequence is TGCAGCGTTGAGGGGCCATGGACGGGCCAAGGCTACACCTTC. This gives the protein CSVEGPWTGQGYTF.

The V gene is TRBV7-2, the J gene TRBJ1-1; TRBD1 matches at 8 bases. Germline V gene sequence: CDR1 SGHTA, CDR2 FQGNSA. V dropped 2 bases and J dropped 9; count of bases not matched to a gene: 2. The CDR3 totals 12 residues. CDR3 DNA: TGTGCCAGCAGCTTAAACAGGGGGAAAGCTTTCTTT. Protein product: CASSLNRGKAFF. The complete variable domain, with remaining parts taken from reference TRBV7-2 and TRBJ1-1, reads GAGVSQSPSNKVTEKGKDVELRCDPISGHTALYWYRQSLGQGLEFLIYFQGNSAPDKSGLPSDRFSAERTGGSVSTLTIQRTQQEDSAVYLCASSLNRGKAFFGQGTRLTVV.

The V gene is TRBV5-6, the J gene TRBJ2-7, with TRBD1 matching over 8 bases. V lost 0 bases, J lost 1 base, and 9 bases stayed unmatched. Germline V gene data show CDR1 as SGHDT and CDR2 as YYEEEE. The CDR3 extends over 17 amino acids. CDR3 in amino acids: CASSLGLHGTGSYEQYF. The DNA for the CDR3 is TGTGCCAGCAGCTTGGGTCTTCATGGGACAGGTTCCTACGAGCAGTACTTC.

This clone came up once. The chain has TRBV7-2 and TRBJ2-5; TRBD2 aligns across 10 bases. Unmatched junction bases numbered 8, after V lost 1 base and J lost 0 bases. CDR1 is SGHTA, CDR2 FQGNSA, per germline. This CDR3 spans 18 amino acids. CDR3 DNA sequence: TGTGCCAGCAGCTTAGAAGTTAGGCTAGCGGGAGACCAAGAGACCCAGTACTTC. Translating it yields CASSLEVRLAGDQETQYF.

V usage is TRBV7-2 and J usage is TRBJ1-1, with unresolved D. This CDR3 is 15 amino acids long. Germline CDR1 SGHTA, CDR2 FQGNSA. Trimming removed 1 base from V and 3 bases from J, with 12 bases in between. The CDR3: CASSLVLKRDTEAFF. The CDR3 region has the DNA TGTGCCAGCAGCTTAGTGCTAAAGCGGGACACTGAAGCTTTCTTT.

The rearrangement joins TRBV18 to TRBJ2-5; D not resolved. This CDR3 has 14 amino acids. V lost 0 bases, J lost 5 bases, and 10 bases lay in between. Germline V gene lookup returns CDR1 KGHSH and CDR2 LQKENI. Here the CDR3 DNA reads TGTGCCAGCTCACCACCTTTTCTAGAGGAGACCCAGTACTTC. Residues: CASSPPFLEETQYF.

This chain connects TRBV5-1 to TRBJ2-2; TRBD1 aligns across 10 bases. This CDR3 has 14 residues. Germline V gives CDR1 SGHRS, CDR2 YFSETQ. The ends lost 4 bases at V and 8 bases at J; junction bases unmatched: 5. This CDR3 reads CASSGTGEIGELFF. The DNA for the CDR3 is TGCGCCAGCAGCGGGACAGGGGAGATAGGGGAGCTGTTTTTT.

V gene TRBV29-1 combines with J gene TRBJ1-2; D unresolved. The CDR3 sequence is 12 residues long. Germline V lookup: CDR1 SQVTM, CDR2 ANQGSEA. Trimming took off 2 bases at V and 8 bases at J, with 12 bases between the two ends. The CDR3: CSVEYPPRGYTF. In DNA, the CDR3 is TGCAGCGTTGAATACCCGCCTCGGGGCTACACCTTC.

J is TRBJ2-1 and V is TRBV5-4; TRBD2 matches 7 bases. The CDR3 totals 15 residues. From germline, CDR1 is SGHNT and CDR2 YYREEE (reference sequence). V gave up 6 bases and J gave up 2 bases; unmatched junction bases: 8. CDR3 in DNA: TGTGCCAGCACCCCCGGGCTAGCGGCCTACAATGAGCAGTTCTTC. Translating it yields CASTPGLAAYNEQFF.

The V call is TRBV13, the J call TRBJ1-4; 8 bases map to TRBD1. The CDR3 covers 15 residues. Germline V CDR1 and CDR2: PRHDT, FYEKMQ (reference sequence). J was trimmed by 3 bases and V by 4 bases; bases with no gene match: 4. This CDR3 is CASSWQTGANEKLFF. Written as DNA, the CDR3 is TGTGCCAGCAGCTGGCAGACAGGGGCTAATGAAAAACTGTTTTTT.

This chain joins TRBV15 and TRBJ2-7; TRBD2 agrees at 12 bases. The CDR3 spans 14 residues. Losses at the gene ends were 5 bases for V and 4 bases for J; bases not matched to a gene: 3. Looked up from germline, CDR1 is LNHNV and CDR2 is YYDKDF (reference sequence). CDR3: CATSSSGGAYEQYF. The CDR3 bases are TGTGCCACCAGCTCTAGCGGGGGGGCGTACGAGCAGTACTTC.

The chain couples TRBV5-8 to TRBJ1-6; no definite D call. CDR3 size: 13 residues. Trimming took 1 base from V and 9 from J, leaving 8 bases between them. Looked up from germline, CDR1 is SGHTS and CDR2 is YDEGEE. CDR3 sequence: CASSLKEFSPLHF. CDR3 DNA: TGTGCCAGCAGCTTGAAGGAGTTTTCACCCCTCCACTTT.

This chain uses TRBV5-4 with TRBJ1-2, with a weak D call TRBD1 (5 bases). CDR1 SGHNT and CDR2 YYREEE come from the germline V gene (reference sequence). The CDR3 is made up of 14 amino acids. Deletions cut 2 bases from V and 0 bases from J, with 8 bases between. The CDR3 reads CASSFGGTNYGYTF. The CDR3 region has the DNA TGTGCCAGCAGCTTCGGGGGTACTAACTATGGCTACACCTTC.

The CDR3 sequence: CAWSRTSGLTDTQYF. CDR3 in DNA: TGTGCCTGGAGTCGGACTAGCGGCCTCACAGATACGCAGTATTTT. The chain is built from TRBV30 and TRBJ2-3; 10 bases fit TRBD2. The CDR3 extends over 15 amino acids. V lost 2 bases, J lost 2 bases, and 4 bases stayed unmatched. Germline CDR1 and CDR2: GTSNPN and SVGIG (reference sequence). Variable domain in full (rest from reference TRBV30 and TRBJ2-3): SQTIHQWPATLVQPVGSPLSLECTVEGTSNPNLYWYRQAAGRGLQLLFYSVGIGQISSEVPQNLSASRPQDRQFILSSKKLLLSDSGFYLCAWSRTSGLTDTQYFGPGTRLTVL.

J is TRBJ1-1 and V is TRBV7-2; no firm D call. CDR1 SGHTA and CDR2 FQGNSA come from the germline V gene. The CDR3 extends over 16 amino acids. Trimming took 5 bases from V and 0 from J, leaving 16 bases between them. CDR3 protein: CASSLIPTVMNTEAFF. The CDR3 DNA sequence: TGTGCCAGCAGCCTAATCCCCACGGTGATGAACACTGAAGCTTTCTTT.

The CDR3 nucleotides read TGTGCCAGCAGTCGGGAATGGGAGGAGACCCAGTACTTC. This gives the protein CASSREWEETQYF. V usage is TRBV7-9 and J usage is TRBJ2-5, with a possible D match to TRBD2 (5 bases). Germline V CDR1 and CDR2: SEHNR, FQNEAQ (reference sequence). The CDR3 consists of 13 residues. The V end lost 6 bases, the J end lost 5 bases, and 13 bases lay between the germline ends.

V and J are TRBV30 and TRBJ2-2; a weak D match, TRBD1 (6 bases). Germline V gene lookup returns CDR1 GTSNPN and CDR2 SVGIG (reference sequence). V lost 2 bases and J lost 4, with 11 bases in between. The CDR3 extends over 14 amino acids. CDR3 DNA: TGTGCCTGGAGTCCAGGGGATTTCACCGGGGAGCTGTTTTTT. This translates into CAWSPGDFTGELFF.

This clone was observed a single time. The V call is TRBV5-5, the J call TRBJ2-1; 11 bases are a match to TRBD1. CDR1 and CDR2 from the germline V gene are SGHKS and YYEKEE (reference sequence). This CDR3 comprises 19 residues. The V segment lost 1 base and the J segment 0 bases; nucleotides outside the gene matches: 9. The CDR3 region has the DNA TGTGCCAGCAGCTTGTCCCGGGACAGGGGGAGAGTCTCCTACAATGAGCAGTTCTTC. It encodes CASSLSRDRGRVSYNEQFF.

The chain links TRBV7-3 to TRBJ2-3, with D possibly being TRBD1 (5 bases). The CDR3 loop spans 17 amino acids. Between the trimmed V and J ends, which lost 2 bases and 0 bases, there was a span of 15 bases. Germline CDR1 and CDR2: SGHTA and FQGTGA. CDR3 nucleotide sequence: TGTGCCAGCAGCTTAGGCTTACGGACAACTAGCACAGATACGCAGTATTTT. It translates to CASSLGLRTTSTDTQYF.

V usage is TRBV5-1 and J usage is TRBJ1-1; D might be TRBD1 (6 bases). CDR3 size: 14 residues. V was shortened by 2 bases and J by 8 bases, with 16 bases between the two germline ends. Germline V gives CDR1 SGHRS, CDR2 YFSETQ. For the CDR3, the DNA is TGCGCCAGCAGCTTATGGACAGCTACCACAGAAGCTTTCTTT. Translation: CASSLWTATTEAFF.

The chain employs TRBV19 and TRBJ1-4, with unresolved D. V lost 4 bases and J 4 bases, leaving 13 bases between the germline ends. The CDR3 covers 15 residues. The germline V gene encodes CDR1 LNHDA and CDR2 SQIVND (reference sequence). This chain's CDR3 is CASSTGGRFNEKLFF. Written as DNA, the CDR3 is TGTGCCAGTAGTACAGGTGGCCGGTTTAATGAAAAACTGTTTTTT.

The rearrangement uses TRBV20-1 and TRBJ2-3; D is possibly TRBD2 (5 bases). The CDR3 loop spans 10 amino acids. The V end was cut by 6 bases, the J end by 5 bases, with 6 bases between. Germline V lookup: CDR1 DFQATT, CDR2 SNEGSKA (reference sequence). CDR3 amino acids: CSATRDTQYF. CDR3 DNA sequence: TGCAGTGCAACTAGAGATACGCAGTATTTT.

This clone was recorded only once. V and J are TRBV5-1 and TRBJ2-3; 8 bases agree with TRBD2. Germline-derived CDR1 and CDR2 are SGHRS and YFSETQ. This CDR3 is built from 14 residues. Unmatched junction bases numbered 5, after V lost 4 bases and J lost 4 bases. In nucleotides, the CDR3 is TGCGCCAGCAGCCGTAGCGGGAATGCAGATACGCAGTATTTT. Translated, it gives CASSRSGNADTQYF.

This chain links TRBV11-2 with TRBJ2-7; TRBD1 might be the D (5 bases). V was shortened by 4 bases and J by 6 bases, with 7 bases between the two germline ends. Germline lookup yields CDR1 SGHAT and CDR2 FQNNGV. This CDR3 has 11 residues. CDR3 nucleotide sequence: TGTGCCAGCAGCTCCAGGGTCGAGCAGTACTTC. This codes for CASSSRVEQYF.

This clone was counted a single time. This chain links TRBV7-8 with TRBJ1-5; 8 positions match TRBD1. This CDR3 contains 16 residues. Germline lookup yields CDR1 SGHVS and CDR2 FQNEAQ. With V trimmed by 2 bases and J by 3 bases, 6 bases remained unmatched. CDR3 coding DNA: TGTGCCAGCAGCTTATCAGGGACAGGTCCCAATCAGCCCCAGCATTTT. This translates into CASSLSGTGPNQPQHF. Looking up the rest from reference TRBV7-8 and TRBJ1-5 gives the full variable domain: GAGVSQSPRYKVAKRGQDVALRCDPISGHVSLFWYQQALGQGPEFLTYFQNEAQLDKSGLPSDRFFAERPEGSVSTLKIQRTQQEDSAVYLCASSLSGTGPNQPQHFGDGTRLSIL.

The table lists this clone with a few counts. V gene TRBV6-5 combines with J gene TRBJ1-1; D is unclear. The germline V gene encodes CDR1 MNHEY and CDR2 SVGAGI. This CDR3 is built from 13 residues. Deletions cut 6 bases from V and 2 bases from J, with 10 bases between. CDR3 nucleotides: TGTGCCAGCAGCCCCGTAATTAACACTGAAGCTTTCTTT. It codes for CASSPVINTEAFF.

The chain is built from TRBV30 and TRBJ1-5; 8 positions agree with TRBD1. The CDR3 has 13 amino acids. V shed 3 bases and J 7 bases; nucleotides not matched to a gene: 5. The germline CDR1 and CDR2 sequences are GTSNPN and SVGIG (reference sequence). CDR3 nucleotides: TGTGCCTGGAGCAGGGGGCTGGGGCAGCCCCAGCATTTT. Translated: CAWSRGLGQPQHF. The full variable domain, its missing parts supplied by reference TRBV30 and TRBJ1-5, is SQTIHQWPATLVQPVGSPLSLECTVEGTSNPNLYWYRQAAGRGLQLLFYSVGIGQISSEVPQNLSASRPQDRQFILSSKKLLLSDSGFYLCAWSRGLGQPQHFGDGTRLSIL.

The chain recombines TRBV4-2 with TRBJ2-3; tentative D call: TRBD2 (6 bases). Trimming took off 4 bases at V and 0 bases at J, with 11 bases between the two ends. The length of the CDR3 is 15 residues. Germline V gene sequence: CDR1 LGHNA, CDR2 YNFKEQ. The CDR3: CASSRREASTDTQYF. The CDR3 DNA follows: TGTGCCAGCAGCCGGCGGGAAGCTAGCACAGATACGCAGTATTTT.